This T cell receptor (beta chain) was sequenced in a study of blood T cell repertoires in COVID-19. Profiling relied on immunoSEQ multiplex PCR, and the TCRdb table lists in-frame clones only, not all of them. Counted here are under 450,000 clones, around four fifths occurring once; the ten biggest clones make up about 5.4%. Everyone who took part was about 18 to 89 years old, and they came from 24 US areas. CDR1 SGHTA and CDR2 FQGTGA come from the germline V gene. This CDR3 has 13 amino acids. Trimming shortened V by 3 bases and J by 5 bases, and 10 bases separated the two germline ends. Material: PBMCs or T cells enriched from blood (not recorded which). The rearrangement joins TRBV7-3 to TRBJ2-5; D not certain. The receptor was derived from a woman in her forties or fifties who had recovered from COVID-19. CDR3 protein: CASSLSYAETQYF. DNA for the CDR3: TGTGCCAGCAGCTTGAGTTATGCCGAGACCCAGTACTTC.